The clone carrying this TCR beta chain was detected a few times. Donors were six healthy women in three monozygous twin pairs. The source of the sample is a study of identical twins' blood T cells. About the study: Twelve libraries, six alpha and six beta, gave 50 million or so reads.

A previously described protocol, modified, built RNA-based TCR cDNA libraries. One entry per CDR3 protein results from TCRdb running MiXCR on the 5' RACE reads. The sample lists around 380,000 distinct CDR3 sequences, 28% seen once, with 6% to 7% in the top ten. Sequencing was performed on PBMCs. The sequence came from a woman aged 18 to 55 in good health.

CDR3 in amino acids: CASSYSGWSANYTF. DNA for the CDR3: TGTGCCAGCAGTTACTCCGGGTGGTCGGCCAACTACACCTTC. The genes are TRBV6-5 and TRBJ1-2, with no clear D. Germline CDR1 MNHEY, CDR2 SVGAGI. There are 14 residues in the CDR3. V lost 0 bases and J lost 10, with 15 bases in between.